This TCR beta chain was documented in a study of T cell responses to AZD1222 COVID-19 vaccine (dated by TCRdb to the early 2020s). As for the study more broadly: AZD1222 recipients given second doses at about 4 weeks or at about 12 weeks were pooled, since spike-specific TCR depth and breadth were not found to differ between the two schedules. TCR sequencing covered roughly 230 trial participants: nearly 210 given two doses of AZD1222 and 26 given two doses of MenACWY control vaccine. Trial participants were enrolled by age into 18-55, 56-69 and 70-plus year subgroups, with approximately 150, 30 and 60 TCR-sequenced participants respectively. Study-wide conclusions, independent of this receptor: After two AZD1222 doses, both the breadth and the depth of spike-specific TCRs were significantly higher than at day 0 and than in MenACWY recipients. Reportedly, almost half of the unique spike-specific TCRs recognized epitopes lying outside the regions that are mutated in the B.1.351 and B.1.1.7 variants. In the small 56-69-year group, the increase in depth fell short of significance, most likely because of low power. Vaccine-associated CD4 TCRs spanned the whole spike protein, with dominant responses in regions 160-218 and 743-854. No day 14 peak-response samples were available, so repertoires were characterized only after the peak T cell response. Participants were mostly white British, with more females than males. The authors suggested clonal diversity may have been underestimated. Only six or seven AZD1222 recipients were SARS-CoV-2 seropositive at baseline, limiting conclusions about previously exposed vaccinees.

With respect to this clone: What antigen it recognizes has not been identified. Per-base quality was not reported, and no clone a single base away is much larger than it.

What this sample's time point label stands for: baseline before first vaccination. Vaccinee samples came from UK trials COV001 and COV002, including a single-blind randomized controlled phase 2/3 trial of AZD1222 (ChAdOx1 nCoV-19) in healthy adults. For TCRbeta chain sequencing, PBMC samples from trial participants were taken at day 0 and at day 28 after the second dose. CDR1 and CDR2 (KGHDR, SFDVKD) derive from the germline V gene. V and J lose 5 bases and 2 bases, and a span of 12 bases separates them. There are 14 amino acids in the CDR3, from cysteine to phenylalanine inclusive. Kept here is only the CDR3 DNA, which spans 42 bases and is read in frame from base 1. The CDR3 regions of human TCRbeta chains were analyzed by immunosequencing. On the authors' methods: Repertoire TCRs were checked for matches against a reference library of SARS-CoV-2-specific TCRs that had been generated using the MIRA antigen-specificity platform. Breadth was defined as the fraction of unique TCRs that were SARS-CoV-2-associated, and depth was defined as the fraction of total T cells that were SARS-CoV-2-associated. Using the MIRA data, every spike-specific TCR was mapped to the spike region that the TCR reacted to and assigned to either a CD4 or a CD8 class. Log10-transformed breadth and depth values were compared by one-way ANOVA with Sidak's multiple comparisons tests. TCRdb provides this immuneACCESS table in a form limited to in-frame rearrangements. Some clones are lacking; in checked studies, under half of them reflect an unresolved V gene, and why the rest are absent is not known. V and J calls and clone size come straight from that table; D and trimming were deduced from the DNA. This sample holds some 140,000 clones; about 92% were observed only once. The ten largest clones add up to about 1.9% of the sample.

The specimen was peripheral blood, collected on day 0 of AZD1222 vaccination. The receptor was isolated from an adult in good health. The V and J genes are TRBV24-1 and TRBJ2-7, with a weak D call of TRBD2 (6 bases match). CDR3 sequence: CATSGGVGTYEQYF. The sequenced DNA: TGTGCCACCAGTGGGGGGGTGGGAACCTACGAGCAGTACTTC.